This T cell receptor beta chain was sequenced in a study of T cells in Graves' hyperthyroidism and ophthalmopathy. Findings and limits, study-wide: Ophthalmopathy stood apart from stable hyperthyroidism in a 13 V-J model. The model's output predicted ophthalmopathy at a median of 6.5 months prior to onset.

Amplified TCR beta CDR3 regions derived from RNA transcripts. RT-PCR in the first round (using the HTBI primer set) targeted the TCR CDR3. MiXCR, applied by TCRdb to the multiplex PCR reads, yields one record per CDR3 protein. This sample has 500,000 to 700,000 distinct CDR3 sequences, with approximately 15% found just once. Comment on this clonotype: Antigen: not known. With a much larger clone just one base away, this may be a read error.

Germline values: CDR1 MNHEY, CDR2 SMNVEV (reference sequence). The CDR3 loop spans 16 amino acids. Hyperthyroidism of Graves' type that showed no ophthalmopathy progression within 18 months was stable. The sequence was collected from a woman between 18 and 30 years old with Graves' hyperthyroidism. The sample was blood. This sequence joins TRBV27 and TRBJ2-3, with a tentative D call TRBD2 (6 bases). CDR3 DNA sequence: TGTGCCAACAGTTCTTACTACTCGGGAGGCACAGATACGCAGTATTTT. Translating gives CANSSYYSGGTDTQYF.